This T cell receptor beta chain comes out of a study of blood T cell repertoires in COVID-19. Study background: Sites across the United States, Italy and Spain contributed samples from acute and convalescent COVID-19. In each case, the material was cDNA or gDNA derived from T cells, B-cell-depleted T cells, or PBMCs.

Looked up from germline, CDR1 is SEHNR and CDR2 is FQNEAQ (reference sequence). V was shortened by 5 bases and J by 2 bases, with 9 bases between the two germline ends. The CDR3 spans 13 residues. Patients of the Seattle cohort, enrolled during active infection, were followed longitudinally. Generated by immunoSEQ multiplex PCR, the TCRdb table keeps only in-frame clones and is missing some. Here the sample spans 150,000 to 200,000 clones, roughly 77% being singletons. The V call is TRBV7-9, the J call TRBJ1-2; the D gene is possibly TRBD1 (5 bases). This TCR came from a woman in her thirties or forties with COVID-19, enrolled during active disease. The source material was peripheral blood. CDR3 amino acids: CASSQTENYGYTF. CDR3 DNA: TGTGCCAGCAGCCAGACAGAAAACTATGGCTACACCTTC.